One sample yielded the 15 T cell receptor beta chains listed below, sequenced in a study of vaccination effects on CD4 cells after COVID-19. TCRdb keeps only in-frame clones here, not all; method: immunoSEQ multiplex PCR. The data hold about 20,000 clones, with approximately 63% observed a single time. Under the ViraFEST assay, PBMC were stimulated with viral peptide pools so that antigen-specific CD4+ T cells expanded. Sequencing was performed afterwards. With roughly nine days of culture completed, CD4+ T cells were isolated. These TCRs' antigens remain unknown. The specimen was CD4+ T cells from PBMCs cultured with HCoV-229E spike peptides, collected before COVID-19 vaccination. These receptors came from a human donor who received a COVID-19 vaccine.

The J gene is TRBJ2-5, the V gene TRBV18; 10 positions match TRBD1. J lost 7 bases, V lost 6 bases, and 11 bases had no gene match. The germline V gene has CDR1 KGHSH and CDR2 LQKENI. The CDR3 runs 15 residues. This chain's CDR3 is CASSRQGTGEGTQYF. The CDR3 DNA is TGTGCCAGCTCTCGTCAAGGGACAGGGGAAGGGACCCAGTACTTC. The full variable domain, completed using reference TRBV18 and TRBJ2-5, is NAGVMQNPRHLVRRRGQEARLRCSPMKGHSHVYWYRQLPEEGLKFMVYLQKENIIDESGMPKERFSAEFPKEGPSILRIQQVVRGDSAAYFCASSRQGTGEGTQYFGPGTRLLVL.

There are a few counts of this clone. The genes are TRBV6-6 and TRBJ2-7; tentative D call: TRBD2 (5 bases). CDR3 length equals 13 residues. The germline CDR1 and CDR2 sequences are MNHNY and SVGAGI (reference sequence). The germline V and J ends were trimmed by 7 bases and 3 bases, with 13 bases remaining between them. CDR3 bases: TGTGCCAGCACCCAACCTGGAGGCTACGAGCAGTACTTC. This encodes CASTQPGGYEQYF.

This sequence joins TRBV27 and TRBJ1-2; the D gene is possibly TRBD1 (5 bases). There are 14 residues in the CDR3. In germline, CDR1 is MNHEY, CDR2 SMNVEV (reference sequence). Trimming stripped 3 bases from V and 8 bases from J, with 16 bases between. This CDR3 is CASSFQGGMGGYTF. CDR3 in DNA: TGTGCCAGCAGTTTCCAGGGTGGTATGGGCGGCTACACCTTC.

Regarding this clone: An end of the junction differs from the germline gene, which may be a read error. This sequence joins TRBV7-2 and TRBJ1-2; D is unresolved. This CDR3 has 14 residues. Germline loops: CDR1 SGHTA, CDR2 FQGNSA. CDR3 sequence (DNA): TGTGCCAGCAGCTTAGCAGCGTCTAATTATGGCTACACCTTC. Amino acids: CASSLAASNYGYTF.

The chain carries TRBV24-1 and TRBJ2-3, with 7 bases that match TRBD2. Germline-derived CDR1 and CDR2 are KGHDR and SFDVKD. V lost 3 bases, J lost 4 bases, and 3 bases stayed unmatched. The CDR3 runs to 14 residues. In nucleotides, the CDR3 is TGTGCCACCAGTGATGGGAGGGGAGCAGATACGCAGTATTTT. Amino acids: CATSDGRGADTQYF.

The CDR3 loop reads CASSQDWSSGASTDTQYF. DNA of the CDR3: TGTGCCAGCAGCCAAGACTGGTCTAGCGGGGCTAGCACAGATACGCAGTATTTT. The chain combines TRBV3-1 (or the pseudogene TRBV3-2) with TRBJ2-3, with 9 bases fitting TRBD2. The CDR3 sequence is 18 residues long. The germline V gene has CDR1 LGHDT and CDR2 YNNKEL (reference sequence). With 0 bases clipped from V and 0 bases from J, the junction kept 7 bases outside the gene matches.

A few counts support this clone. This sample includes further DNA sequences coding for the same CDR3. The chain recombines TRBV6-4 with TRBJ2-1; 10 nucleotides align to TRBD2. V was clipped by 3 bases and J by 3 bases; unmatched bases: 2. The CDR3 has 15 residues. Germline CDR1 is MRHNA and CDR2 is SNTAGT. CDR3 sequence (DNA): TGTGCCAGCAGTGATTCTAGCGGGAGCTACAATGAGCAGTTCTTC. This encodes CASSDSSGSYNEQFF.

The V gene is TRBV10-2, the J gene TRBJ2-1, with TRBD2 matching 9 bases. The CDR3 length is 15 residues. CDR1 is WSHSY, CDR2 SAAADI, per germline. After removal of 3 bases from V and 9 bases from J, the junction contained 9 bases not matched to a gene. CDR3 nucleotides: TGCGCCAGCAGTGAAGGCGGGAGGGCCATGGGTGAGCAGTTCTTC. This encodes CASSEGGRAMGEQFF.

The chain combines TRBV10-1 with TRBJ2-2; 7 nucleotides align to TRBD1. This CDR3 spans 15 amino acids. Losses at the gene ends were 4 bases for V and 3 bases for J; bases not matched to a gene: 5. Germline loops: CDR1 WNHNN, CDR2 SYGVQD (reference sequence). CDR3 in DNA: TGCGCCAGCAGTGGAAGGGGGCGCGACACCGGGGAGCTGTTTTTT. Amino acids: CASSGRGRDTGELFF.

The V gene is TRBV20-1, the J gene TRBJ1-1, with 8 bases that match TRBD1. J lost 3 bases, V lost 3 bases, and 18 bases had no gene match. This CDR3 has 18 amino acids. Looked up from germline, CDR1 is DFQATT and CDR2 is SNEGSKA (reference sequence). This CDR3 reads CSASSQGAWGRRDTEAFF. The CDR3 DNA is TGCAGTGCTAGTTCCCAGGGGGCGTGGGGCCGTAGGGACACTGAAGCTTTCTTT.

Here the CDR3 reads CASSFRSNQPQHF. The CDR3 nucleotides are TGTGCCAGCAGTTTCAGGAGCAATCAGCCCCAGCATTTT. This chain links TRBV12-3 or TRBV12-4 with TRBJ1-5, with D unclear. The CDR3 has 13 amino acids. The V and J ends lost 3 bases and 1 base respectively, with 4 bases between them.

The V gene is TRBV6-5, the J gene TRBJ2-7; TRBD1 matches at 7 bases. The germline CDR1 and CDR2 sequences are MNHEY and SVGAGI. V was clipped by 5 bases and J by 0 bases; unmatched bases: 4. This CDR3 is 14 amino acids long. The CDR3 DNA follows: TGTGCCAGCAGTCGACAGGGTTTCTCCTACGAGCAGTACTTC. Protein: CASSRQGFSYEQYF.

This rearrangement joins TRBV11-1 to TRBJ2-2; 10 bases agree with TRBD1. The CDR3 loop spans 16 amino acids. J gave up 6 bases and V 6 bases, and 10 bases lay outside the gene matches. Germline loops: CDR1 SGHAT, CDR2 FQDESV (reference sequence). The DNA for the CDR3 is TGTGCCAGCAGAGTAAGACAGGGGGCGATGTCCGGGGAGCTGTTTTTT. This codes for CASRVRQGAMSGELFF. Full variable domain (remainder filled in from reference TRBV11-1 and TRBJ2-2): EAEVAQSPRYKITEKSQAVAFWCDPISGHATLYWYRQILGQGPELLVQFQDESVVDDSQLPKDRFSAERLKGVDSTLKIQPAELGDSAMYLCASRVRQGAMSGELFFGEGSRLTVL.

V usage is TRBV6-2 or TRBV6-3 and J usage is TRBJ2-3; maybe TRBD1 (6 bases). V dropped 6 bases and J dropped 1 base, with 17 bases sitting between them. The CDR3 contains 16 residues. CDR1 is MNHEY, CDR2 SVGEGT, per germline. The CDR3 DNA follows: TGTGCCAGCAGCCCTGCTGGGGGCGCAGGCACAGATACGCAGTATTTT. Translated, it gives CASSPAGGAGTDTQYF.

This chain joins TRBV9 and TRBJ2-1; the D is unclear. In germline, CDR1 is SGDLS, CDR2 YYNGEE. The ends were cut back, 1 base at V and 8 bases at J, with 7 bases in the middle. The CDR3 loop spans 12 amino acids. CDR3 loop: CASSVTPHEQFF. The CDR3, as DNA: TGTGCCAGCAGCGTAACCCCCCATGAGCAGTTCTTC.